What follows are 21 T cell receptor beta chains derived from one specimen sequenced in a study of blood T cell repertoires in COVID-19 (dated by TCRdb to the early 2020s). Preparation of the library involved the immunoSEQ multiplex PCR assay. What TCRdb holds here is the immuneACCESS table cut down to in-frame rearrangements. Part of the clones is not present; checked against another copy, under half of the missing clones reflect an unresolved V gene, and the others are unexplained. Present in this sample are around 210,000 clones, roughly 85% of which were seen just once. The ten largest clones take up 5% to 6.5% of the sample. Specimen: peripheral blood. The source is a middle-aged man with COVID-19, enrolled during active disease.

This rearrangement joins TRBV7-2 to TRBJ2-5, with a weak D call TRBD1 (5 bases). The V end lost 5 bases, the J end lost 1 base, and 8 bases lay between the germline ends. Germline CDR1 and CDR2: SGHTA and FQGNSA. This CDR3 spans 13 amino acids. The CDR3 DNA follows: TGTGCCAGCAGCCCACAGGTCCAAGAGACCCAGTACTTC. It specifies CASSPQVQETQYF.

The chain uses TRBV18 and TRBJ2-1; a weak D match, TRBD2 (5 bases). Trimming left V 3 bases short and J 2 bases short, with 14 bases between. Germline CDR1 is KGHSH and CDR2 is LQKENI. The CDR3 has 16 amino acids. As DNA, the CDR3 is TGTGCCAGCTCACCGTTAGCGTCACAAGCCTACAATGAGCAGTTCTTC. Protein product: CASSPLASQAYNEQFF.

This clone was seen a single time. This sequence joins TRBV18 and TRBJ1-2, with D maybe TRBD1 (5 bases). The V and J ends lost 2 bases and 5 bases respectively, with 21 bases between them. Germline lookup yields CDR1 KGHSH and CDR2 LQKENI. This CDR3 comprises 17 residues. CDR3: CASSPSSAGSSGYGYTF. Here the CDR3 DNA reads TGTGCCAGCTCACCAAGTTCGGCAGGGTCATCCGGATATGGCTACACCTTC.

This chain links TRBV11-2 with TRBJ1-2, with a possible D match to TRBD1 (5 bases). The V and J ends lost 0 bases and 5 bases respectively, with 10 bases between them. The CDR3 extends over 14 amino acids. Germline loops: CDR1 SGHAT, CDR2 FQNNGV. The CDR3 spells CASSLDRAMYGYTF. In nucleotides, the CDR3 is TGTGCCAGCAGCTTAGACAGGGCGATGTATGGCTACACCTTC.

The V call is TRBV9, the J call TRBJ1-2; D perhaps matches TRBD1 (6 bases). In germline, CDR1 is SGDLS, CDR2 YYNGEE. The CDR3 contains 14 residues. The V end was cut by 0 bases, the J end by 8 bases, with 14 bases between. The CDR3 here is CASSVGSGVGGYTF. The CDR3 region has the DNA TGTGCCAGCAGCGTAGGCTCAGGGGTCGGAGGCTACACCTTC. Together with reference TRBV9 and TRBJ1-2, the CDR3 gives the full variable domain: DSGVTQTPKHLITATGQRVTLRCSPRSGDLSVYWYQQSLDQGLQFLIQYYNGEERAKGNILERFSAQQFPDLHSELNLSSLELGDSALYFCASSVGSGVGGYTFGSGTRLTVV.

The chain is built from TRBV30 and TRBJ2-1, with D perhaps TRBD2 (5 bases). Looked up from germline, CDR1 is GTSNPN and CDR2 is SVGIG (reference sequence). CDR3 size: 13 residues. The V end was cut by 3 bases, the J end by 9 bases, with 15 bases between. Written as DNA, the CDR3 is TGTGCCTGGAGCAACAACCTTCGGGGTGAGCAGTTCTTC. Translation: CAWSNNLRGEQFF. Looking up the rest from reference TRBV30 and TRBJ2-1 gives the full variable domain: SQTIHQWPATLVQPVGSPLSLECTVEGTSNPNLYWYRQAAGRGLQLLFYSVGIGQISSEVPQNLSASRPQDRQFILSSKKLLLSDSGFYLCAWSNNLRGEQFFGPGTRLTVL.

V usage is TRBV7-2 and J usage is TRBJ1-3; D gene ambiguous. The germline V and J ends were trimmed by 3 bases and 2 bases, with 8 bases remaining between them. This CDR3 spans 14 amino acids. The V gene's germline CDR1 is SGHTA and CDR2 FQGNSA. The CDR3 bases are TGTGCCAGCAGCTTCGACAAGACTGGAAACACCATATATTTT. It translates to CASSFDKTGNTIYF. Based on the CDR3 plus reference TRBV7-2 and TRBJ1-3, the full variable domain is GAGVSQSPSNKVTEKGKDVELRCDPISGHTALYWYRQSLGQGLEFLIYFQGNSAPDKSGLPSDRFSAERTGGSVSTLTIQRTQQEDSAVYLCASSFDKTGNTIYFGEGSWLTVV.

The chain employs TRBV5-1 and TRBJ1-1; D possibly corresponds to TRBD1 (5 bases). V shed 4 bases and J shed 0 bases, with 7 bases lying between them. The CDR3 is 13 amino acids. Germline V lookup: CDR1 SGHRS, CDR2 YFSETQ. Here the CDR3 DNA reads TGCGCCAGCAGCCCGGGGGTGAACACTGAAGCTTTCTTT. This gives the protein CASSPGVNTEAFF.

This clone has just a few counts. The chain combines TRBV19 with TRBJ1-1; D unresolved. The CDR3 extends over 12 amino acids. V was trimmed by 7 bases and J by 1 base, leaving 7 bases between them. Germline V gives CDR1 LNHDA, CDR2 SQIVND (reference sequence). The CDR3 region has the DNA TGTGCCAGTAAGGCGGGGAACACTGAAGCTTTCTTT. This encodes CASKAGNTEAFF.

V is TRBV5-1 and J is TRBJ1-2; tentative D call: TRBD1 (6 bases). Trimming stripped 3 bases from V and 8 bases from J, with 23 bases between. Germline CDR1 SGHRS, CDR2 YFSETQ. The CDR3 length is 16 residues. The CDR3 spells CASSYNDRSKSKGYTF. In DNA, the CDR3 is TGCGCCAGCAGCTACAACGACAGGTCCAAATCAAAAGGCTACACCTTC. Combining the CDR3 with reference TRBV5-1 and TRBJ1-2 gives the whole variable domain KAGVTQTPRYLIKTRGQQVTLSCSPISGHRSVSWYQQTPGQGLQFLFEYFSETQRNKGNFPGRFSGRQFSNSRSEMNVSTLELGDSALYLCASSYNDRSKSKGYTFGSGTRLTVV.

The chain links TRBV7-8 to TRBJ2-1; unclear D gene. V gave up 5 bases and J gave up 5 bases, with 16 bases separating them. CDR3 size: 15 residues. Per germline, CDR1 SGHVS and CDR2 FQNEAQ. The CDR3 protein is CASSLMPTTNNEQFF. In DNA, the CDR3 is TGTGCCAGCAGCCTCATGCCTACCACGAACAATGAGCAGTTCTTC. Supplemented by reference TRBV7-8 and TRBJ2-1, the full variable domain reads GAGVSQSPRYKVAKRGQDVALRCDPISGHVSLFWYQQALGQGPEFLTYFQNEAQLDKSGLPSDRFFAERPEGSVSTLKIQRTQQEDSAVYLCASSLMPTTNNEQFFGPGTRLTVL.

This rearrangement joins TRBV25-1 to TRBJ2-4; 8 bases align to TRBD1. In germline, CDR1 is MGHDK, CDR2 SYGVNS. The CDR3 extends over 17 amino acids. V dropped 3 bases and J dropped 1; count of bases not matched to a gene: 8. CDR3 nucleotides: TGTGCCAGCAGTGATACCCTTACAGGGGGGGCCAAAAACATTCAGTACTTC. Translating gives CASSDTLTGGAKNIQYF.

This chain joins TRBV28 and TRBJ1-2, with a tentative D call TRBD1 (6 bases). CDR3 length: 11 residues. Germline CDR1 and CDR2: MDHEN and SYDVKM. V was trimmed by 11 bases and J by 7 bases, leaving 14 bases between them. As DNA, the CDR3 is TGTGCCTGGGGGGGGCTCGGTGGCTACACCTTC. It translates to CAWGGLGGYTF.

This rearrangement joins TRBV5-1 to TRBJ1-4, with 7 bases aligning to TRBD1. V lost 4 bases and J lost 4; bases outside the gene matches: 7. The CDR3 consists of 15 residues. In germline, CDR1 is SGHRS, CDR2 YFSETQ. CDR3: CASSATGVVNEKLFF. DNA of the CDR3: TGCGCCAGCAGCGCCACAGGGGTAGTTAATGAAAAACTGTTTTTT.

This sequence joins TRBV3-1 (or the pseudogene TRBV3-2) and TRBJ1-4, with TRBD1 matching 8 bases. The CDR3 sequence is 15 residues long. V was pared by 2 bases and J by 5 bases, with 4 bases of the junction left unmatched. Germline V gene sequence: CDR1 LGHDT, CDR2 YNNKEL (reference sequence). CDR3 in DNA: TGTGCCAGCAGCCAACTTGGACAGGGAAATGAAAAACTGTTTTTT. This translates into CASSQLGQGNEKLFF.

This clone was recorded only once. CDR3 sequence reads: CAIRGTGFDQPQHF. The CDR3 nucleotides read TGTGCCATCAGAGGGACAGGGTTCGATCAGCCCCAGCATTTT. The J gene is TRBJ1-5, the V gene TRBV10-3, with TRBD1 matching 9 bases. CDR3 length: 14 residues. Per the germline V gene, CDR1 is ENHRY and CDR2 is SYGVKD. The V segment lost 6 bases and the J segment 5 bases; nucleotides outside the gene matches: 5.

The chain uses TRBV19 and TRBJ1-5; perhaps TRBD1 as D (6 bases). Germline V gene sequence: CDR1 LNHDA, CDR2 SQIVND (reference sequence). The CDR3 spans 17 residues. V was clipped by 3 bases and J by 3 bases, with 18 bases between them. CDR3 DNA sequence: TGTGCCAGTAGTATTAACAGGGCCCGGTTGATCAATCAGCCCCAGCATTTT. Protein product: CASSINRARLINQPQHF. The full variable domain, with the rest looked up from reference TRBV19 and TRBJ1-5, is DGGITQSPKYLFRKEGQNVTLSCEQNLNHDAMYWYRQDPGQGLRLIYYSQIVNDFQKGDIAEGYSVSREKKESFPLTVTSAQKNPTAFYLCASSINRARLINQPQHFGDGTRLSIL.

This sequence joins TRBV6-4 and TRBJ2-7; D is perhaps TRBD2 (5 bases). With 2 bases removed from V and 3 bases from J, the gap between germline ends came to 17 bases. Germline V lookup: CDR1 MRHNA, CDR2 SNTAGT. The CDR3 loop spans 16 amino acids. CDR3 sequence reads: CASSDKIGEVVYEQYF. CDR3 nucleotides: TGTGCCAGCAGTGACAAAATCGGGGAAGTGGTCTACGAGCAGTACTTC.

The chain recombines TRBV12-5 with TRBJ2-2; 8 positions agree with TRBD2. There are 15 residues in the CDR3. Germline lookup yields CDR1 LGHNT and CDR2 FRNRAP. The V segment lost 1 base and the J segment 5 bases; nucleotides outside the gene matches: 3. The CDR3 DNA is TGTGCTAGTGGTTTGGGGACTAGCAGTACCGGGGAGCTGTTTTTT. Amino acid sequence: CASGLGTSSTGELFF.

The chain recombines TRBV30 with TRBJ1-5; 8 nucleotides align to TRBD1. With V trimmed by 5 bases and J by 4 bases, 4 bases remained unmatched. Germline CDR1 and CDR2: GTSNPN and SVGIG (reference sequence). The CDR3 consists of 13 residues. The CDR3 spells CAWATGGNQPQHF. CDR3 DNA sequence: TGTGCCTGGGCAACAGGGGGGAATCAGCCCCAGCATTTT.

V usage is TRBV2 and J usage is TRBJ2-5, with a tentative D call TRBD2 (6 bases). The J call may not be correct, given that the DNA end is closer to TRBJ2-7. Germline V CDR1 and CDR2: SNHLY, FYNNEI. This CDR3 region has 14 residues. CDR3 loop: CASSGASASYEQYF. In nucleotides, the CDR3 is TGTGCCAGCAGTGGGGCTAGCGCTTCCTACGAGCAGTACTTC.